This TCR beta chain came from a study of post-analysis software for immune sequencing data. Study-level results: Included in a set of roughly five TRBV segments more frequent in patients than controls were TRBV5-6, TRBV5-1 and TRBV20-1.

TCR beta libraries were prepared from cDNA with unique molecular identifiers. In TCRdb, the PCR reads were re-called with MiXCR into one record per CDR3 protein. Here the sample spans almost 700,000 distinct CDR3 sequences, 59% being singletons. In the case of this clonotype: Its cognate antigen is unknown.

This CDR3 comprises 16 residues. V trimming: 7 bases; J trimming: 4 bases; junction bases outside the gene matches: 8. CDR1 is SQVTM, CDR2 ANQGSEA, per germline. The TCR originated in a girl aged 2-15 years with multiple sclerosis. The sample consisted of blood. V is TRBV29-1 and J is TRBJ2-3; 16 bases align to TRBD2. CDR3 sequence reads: CSAPGLAGGPADTQYF. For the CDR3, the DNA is TGCAGCGCCCCGGGACTAGCGGGAGGGCCCGCAGATACGCAGTATTTT.